The rows below give T cell receptor beta chains drawn from one sample of a study of cytomegalovirus exposure and HLA in healthy donors. Repertoires were generated with immunoSEQ multiplex PCR, while TCRdb's copy carries only in-frame clones and drops some. The data contain about 140,000 clones, roughly 73% of them singletons. Material: PBMCs. The origin of the receptors is a woman aged 40 to 50 in good health and CMV-seronegative. The CDR3 runs from the conserved cysteine through the conserved F or W. A D gene is named only where the DNA matches it firmly. The size field is filled for only some rows; it gives once, few, many or a size class.

TRBV28,TRBD1,once,TRBJ1-1,CASSLPGGGSTEAFF,TGTGCCAGCAGTTTACCAGGGGGCGGGAGCACTGAAGCTTTCTTT
TRBV4-2,.,few,TRBJ1-1,CASSQDREGMNTEAFF,TGTGCCAGCAGCCAAGATCGGGAGGGCATGAACACTGAAGCTTTCTTT
TRBV18,TRBD1,.,TRBJ2-2,CASSPATGTTGELFF,TGTGCCAGCTCACCAGCGACAGGGACGACCGGGGAGCTGTTTTTT
TRBV11-2,.,.,TRBJ2-3,CASSLVYLQRTQYF,TGTGCCAGCAGCTTAGTCTATCTTCAGCGTACGCAGTATTTT
TRBV27,.,.,TRBJ2-5,CASISEGPGGAQTQYF,TGTGCCAGCATTTCCGAAGGTCCGGGGGGCGCGCAGACCCAGTACTTC
TRBV5-6,.,.,TRBJ2-7,CASSLPRVSMIYEQYF,TGTGCCAGCAGCCTACCCCGGGTTAGCATGATCTACGAGCAGTACTTC
TRBV7-8,.,once,TRBJ2-5,CASSSTRGETQYF,TGTGCCAGCAGCTCTACGAGAGGCGAGACCCAGTACTTC
TRBV5-4,TRBD2,.,TRBJ2-3,CASSAGLAGGSTDTQYF,TGTGCCAGCAGCGCGGGACTAGCGGGGGGAAGCACAGATACGCAGTATTTT
TRBV27,.,.,TRBJ1-1,CASSSRENTEAFF,TGTGCCAGCAGTTCCCGGGAGAACACTGAAGCTTTCTTT
TRBV9,TRBD1,.,TRBJ2-5,CASSIGTGEGTQYF,TGTGCCAGCAGCATAGGGACAGGAGAAGGGACCCAGTACTTC
TRBV9,TRBD2,once,TRBJ2-3,CASSDLAGEVDTQYF,TGTGCCAGCAGCGATTTAGCGGGGGAGGTAGATACGCAGTATTTT
TRBV4-3,.,few,TRBJ1-2,CASSQVGAGFDGYTF,TGCGCCAGCAGCCAAGTGGGAGCGGGGTTCGACGGCTACACCTTC
TRBV6-6,TRBD1,.,TRBJ1-6,CASRPPGQGNSPLHF,TGTGCCAGCAGACCACCGGGACAGGGCAATTCACCCCTCCACTTT
TRBV2,TRBD2,.,TRBJ2-5,CASIRLAGRQETQYF,TGTGCCAGCATCCGACTAGCGGGGCGCCAAGAGACCCAGTACTTC
TRBV5-1,.,.,TRBJ2-2,CASSLGFVQNTGELFF,TGCGCCAGCAGCTTGGGTTTTGTACAGAACACCGGGGAGCTGTTTTTT
TRBV4-1,TRBD2,.,TRBJ2-1,CASSQASGVDNEQFF,TGCGCCAGCAGCCAAGCTAGCGGGGTAGACAATGAGCAGTTCTTC
TRBV5-6,TRBD1,.,TRBJ1-2,CASSFGAGGVYTF,TGTGCCAGCAGCTTTGGGGCAGGGGGAGTATACACCTTC
TRBV4-2,TRBD2,.,TRBJ2-1,CASSHSSGGAGYEQFF,TGTGCCAGCAGCCATTCTAGCGGGGGGGCCGGGTATGAGCAGTTCTTC
TRBV19,.,.,TRBJ2-7,CASSSVDSSYEQYF,TGTGCCAGTAGTAGCGTGGACAGCTCCTACGAGCAGTACTTC
TRBV19,TRBD1,.,TRBJ1-5,CASSTDRDGNQPQHF,TGTGCCAGTAGTACCGACAGGGATGGAAATCAGCCCCAGCATTTT
TRBV2,.,.,TRBJ2-5,CASSRGGRETQYF,TGTGCCAGCAGCCGCGGGGGCCGGGAGACCCAGTACTTC
TRBV28,.,.,TRBJ1-4,CASAPGGREKLFF,TGTGCCAGCGCCCCCGGGGGGCGCGAAAAACTGTTTTTT
TRBV20-1,.,.,TRBJ1-1,CSGLATEAFF,TGCAGTGGTCTAGCTACTGAAGCTTTCTTT
TRBV7-9,.,.,TRBJ2-5,CASSSQETQYF,TGTGCCAGCAGTTCACAAGAGACCCAGTACTTC
TRBV27,TRBD1,.,TRBJ1-1,CASSLIRVQGAEGEAFF,TGTGCCAGCAGTTTAATTAGGGTCCAGGGGGCTGAGGGTGAAGCTTTCTTT
TRBV5-4,TRBD1,.,TRBJ2-2,CASSTPTGSDGELFF,TGTGCCAGCAGCACGCCGACAGGGTCCGACGGGGAGCTGTTTTTT
TRBV27,TRBD1,.,TRBJ1-2,CASSLDRGYGYTF,TGTGCCAGCAGTCTTGACAGGGGTTATGGCTACACCTTC
TRBV2,TRBD1,.,TRBJ1-5,CASSPGGSNQPQHF,TGTGCCAGCAGCCCAGGGGGTAGCAATCAGCCCCAGCATTTT
TRBV2,.,.,TRBJ2-3,CASSGPGGTDTQYF,TGTGCCAGCAGTGGACCGGGAGGCACAGATACGCAGTATTTT
TRBV5-4,.,.,TRBJ2-3,CASRPYRIGTETSTDTQYF,TGTGCCAGCAGACCCTACAGGATTGGAACGGAGACTAGCACAGATACGCAGTATTTT
TRBV5-1,.,.,TRBJ1-1,CASSLSTNTEAFF,TGCGCCAGCAGCCTTAGCACGAACACTGAAGCTTTCTTT
TRBV11-2,TRBD1,.,TRBJ2-5,CASRSYDRGFQETQYF,TGTGCCAGCAGATCTTATGACAGGGGGTTCCAAGAGACCCAGTACTTC
TRBV13,TRBD1,few,TRBJ1-6,CASSPRQGGSPLHF,TGTGCCAGCAGCCCGCGACAGGGCGGTTCACCCCTCCACTTT
TRBV5-1,.,.,TRBJ1-2,CASSSTGTINYGYTF,TGCGCCAGCAGCTCGACAGGAACGATTAACTATGGCTACACCTTC
TRBV27,.,.,TRBJ1-1,CASSLIFQGGTEAFF,TGTGCCAGCAGTTTAATTTTTCAGGGTGGCACTGAAGCTTTCTTT
TRBV7-8,TRBD1,.,TRBJ2-7,CASSSRGGNEQYF,TGTGCCAGCAGCAGTAGAGGGGGCAACGAGCAGTACTTC
TRBV20-1,.,.,TRBJ1-2,CSATKEYGYTF,TGCAGTGCAACTAAGGAGTATGGCTACACCTTC
TRBV9,.,once,TRBJ2-5,CASSPAAGESQETQYF,TGTGCCAGCAGCCCCGCGGCCGGTGAAAGCCAAGAGACCCAGTACTTC
TRBV10-3,TRBD1,.,TRBJ2-7,CAIRDSYEQYF,TGTGCCATCCGGGACAGCTACGAGCAGTACTTC
TRBV12-5,.,.,TRBJ2-5,CASGPGHAMEETQYF,TGTGCTAGTGGACCGGGACACGCAATGGAAGAGACCCAGTACTTC
TRBV7-6,TRBD1,.,TRBJ1-6,CASSLEGQYNSPLHF,TGTGCCAGCAGCTTAGAGGGACAGTATAATTCACCCCTCCACTTT
TRBV5-4,TRBD2,.,TRBJ2-3,CASRGGGSSTDTQYF,TGTGCCAGCAGGGGCGGGGGGTCTAGCACAGATACGCAGTATTTT
TRBV7-9,TRBD1,.,TRBJ1-2,CASSYSGTGTHGYTF,TGTGCCAGCAGCTATTCCGGGACAGGGACCCATGGCTACACCTTC
TRBV4-3,TRBD2,.,TRBJ2-1,CASSPRMTSGGEQFF,TGCGCCAGCAGCCCCCGGATGACTAGCGGGGGGGAGCAGTTCTTC
TRBV4-1,.,.,TRBJ2-2,CASSQVYHTGELFF,TGCGCCAGCAGCCAAGTCTATCACACCGGGGAGCTGTTTTTT
TRBV6-5,.,.,TRBJ2-3,CASSYSQGRLATQYF,TGTGCCAGCAGTTACTCGCAAGGGAGATTGGCTACGCAGTATTTT
TRBV6-1,TRBD2,.,TRBJ2-1,CASRSGGAGNEQFF,TGTGCCAGCAGAAGCGGGGGGGCCGGTAATGAGCAGTTCTTC
TRBV10-2,TRBD1,.,TRBJ2-2,CASQDRVYTGELFF,TGCGCCAGTCAAGACAGGGTGTACACCGGGGAGCTGTTTTTT
TRBV4-1,.,medium-sized,TRBJ1-2,CASSDLQKYYGYTF,TGCGCCAGCAGCGATCTCCAGAAGTACTATGGCTACACCTTC
TRBV4-1,.,.,TRBJ2-2,CASSQADRNTGELFF,TGCGCCAGCAGCCAAGCGGACAGGAACACCGGGGAGCTGTTTTTT
TRBV2,TRBD1,few,TRBJ2-7,CASSIGTGPIYEQYF,TGTGCCAGCAGCATAGGGACAGGGCCGATCTACGAGCAGTACTTC